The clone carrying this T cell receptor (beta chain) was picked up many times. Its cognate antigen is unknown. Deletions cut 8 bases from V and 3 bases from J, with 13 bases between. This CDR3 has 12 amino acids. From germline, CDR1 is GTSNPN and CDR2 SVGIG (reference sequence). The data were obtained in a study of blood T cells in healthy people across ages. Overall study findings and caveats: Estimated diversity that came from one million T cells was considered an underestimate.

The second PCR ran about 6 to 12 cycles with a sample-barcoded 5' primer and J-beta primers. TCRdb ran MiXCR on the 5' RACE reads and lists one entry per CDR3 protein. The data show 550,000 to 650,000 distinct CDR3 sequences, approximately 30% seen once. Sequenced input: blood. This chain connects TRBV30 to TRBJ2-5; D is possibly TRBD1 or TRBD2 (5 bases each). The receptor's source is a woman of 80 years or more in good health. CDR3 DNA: TGTGCCCTCCGGCAGGGAGAAGAGACCCAGTACTTC. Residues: CALRQGEETQYF.